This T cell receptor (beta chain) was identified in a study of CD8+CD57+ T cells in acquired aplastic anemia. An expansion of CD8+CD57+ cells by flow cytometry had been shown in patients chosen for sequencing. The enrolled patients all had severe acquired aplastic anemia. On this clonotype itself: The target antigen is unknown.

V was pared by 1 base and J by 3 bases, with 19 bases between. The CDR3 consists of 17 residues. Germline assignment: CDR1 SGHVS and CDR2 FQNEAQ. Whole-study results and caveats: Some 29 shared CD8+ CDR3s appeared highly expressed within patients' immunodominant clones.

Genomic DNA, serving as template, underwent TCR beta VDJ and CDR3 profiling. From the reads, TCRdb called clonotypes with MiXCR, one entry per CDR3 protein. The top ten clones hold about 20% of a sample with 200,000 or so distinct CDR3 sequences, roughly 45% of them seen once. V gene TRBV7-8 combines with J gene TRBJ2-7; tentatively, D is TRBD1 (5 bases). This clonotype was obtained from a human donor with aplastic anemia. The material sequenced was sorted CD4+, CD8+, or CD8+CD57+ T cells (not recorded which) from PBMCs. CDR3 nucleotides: TGTGCCAGCAGCTTAGGATTAGGGGAAGGTTACCTCTACGAGCAGTACTTC. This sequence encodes CASSLGLGEGYLYEQYF.